This T cell receptor beta chain was observed in a study of Graves' ophthalmopathy and Graves' hyperthyroidism. Comment on this clonotype: What it binds is not known.

Study-wide results and caveats: Classification of ophthalmopathy versus stable hyperthyroidism by a 13-signature model yielded around 91% sensitivity and just over 80% specificity. The blood repertoire also included most expanded thyroid clonotypes above 0.001 frequency.

RNA transcripts provided the template for amplifying TCR beta CDR3 regions. The library came from an HTBI-primed first-round RT-PCR and a second-round multiplex PCR. Via MiXCR, TCRdb re-called the multiplex PCR reads, giving one row per CDR3 protein. The sample has 620,000 or so distinct CDR3 sequences; approximately 21% are singletons. This CDR3 has 16 amino acids. V lost 2 bases to trimming and J lost 2 bases, with 15 bases between them. CDR1 is MNHNS, CDR2 SASEGT, per germline. V gene TRBV6-1 combines with J gene TRBJ1-2, with a tentative D call TRBD1 (6 bases). The receptor was isolated from a young woman with stable Graves' hyperthyroidism. Some clones in this sample may be carry-over from other donors' samples. The sequencing sample was made of peripheral blood. The CDR3 protein is CASSEISGTGNYGYTF. The CDR3 nucleotides read TGTGCCAGCAGTGAAATTTCGGGAACAGGGAACTATGGCTACACCTTC.